A single sample is the source of the 14 T cell receptor beta chains below, sequenced in a study of blood T cell repertoires in COVID-19. Using immunoSEQ multiplex PCR, the repertoire was profiled, and TCRdb retains in-frame clones only, with some absent. The sample lists about 97,000 clones; 75% to 90% were seen once. The source material was peripheral blood. These receptor sequences come from a human donor in a cohort sampled during active COVID-19.

This chain uses TRBV7-8 with TRBJ1-1, with D possibly being TRBD1 (6 bases). Per germline, CDR1 SGHVS and CDR2 FQNEAQ. The V gene lost 4 bases and the J gene lost 4 bases, with 13 bases spanning the gap. The CDR3 is 14 amino acids. CDR3 nucleotide sequence: TGTGCCAGCAGCTGGGGGCAGGGCATCACTGAAGCTTTCTTT. This translates into CASSWGQGITEAFF.

The chain links TRBV11-3 to TRBJ2-3; D gene uncertain. Trimming took 5 bases from V and 2 from J, leaving 14 bases between them. This CDR3 comprises 15 residues. CDR1 and CDR2 (germline): SGHNT, YENEEA. The CDR3 is CASSPSRDFTDTQYF. CDR3 coding DNA: TGTGCCAGCAGCCCCTCCAGAGACTTCACAGATACGCAGTATTTT.

The rearrangement joins TRBV28 to TRBJ2-1; D remains ambiguous. The germline V gene encodes CDR1 MDHEN and CDR2 SYDVKM. This CDR3 contains 15 residues. Deletions cut 2 bases from V and 4 bases from J, with 12 bases between. CDR3 sequence reads: CASSLAPPTYNEQFF. CDR3 nucleotides: TGTGCCAGCAGTTTAGCCCCCCCCACTTACAATGAGCAGTTCTTC. Full variable domain (rest looked up from reference TRBV28 and TRBJ2-1): DVKVTQSSRYLVKRTGEKVFLECVQDMDHENMFWYRQDPGLGLRLIYFSYDVKMKEKGDIPEGYSVSREKKERFSLILESASTNQTSMYLCASSLAPPTYNEQFFGPGTRLTVL.

The chain carries TRBV27 and TRBJ2-7; tentative D call: TRBD2 (7 bases). This CDR3 is 15 amino acids long. CDR1 and CDR2 from the germline V gene are MNHEY and SMNVEV (reference sequence). The V gene lost 6 bases and the J gene lost 0 bases, with 15 bases spanning the gap. The DNA for the CDR3 is TGTGCCAGCAGCTCCTGGGGGGGCGCCTCCTACGAGCAGTACTTC. Residues: CASSSWGGASYEQYF.

Notes on this clone: Other DNA sequences in the same sample also yield this CDR3. The chain joins TRBV5-1 to TRBJ2-5; 8 bases match TRBD2. The germline V gene encodes CDR1 SGHRS and CDR2 YFSETQ. The V gene end was trimmed by 0 bases and the J gene end by 1 base; junction bases not matched to a gene: 5. The CDR3 length is 16 residues. CDR3 loop: CASSLGGRGGQETQYF. The CDR3 bases are TGCGCCAGCAGCTTGGGAGGTCGGGGGGGCCAAGAGACCCAGTACTTC.

The rearrangement links TRBV5-1 to TRBJ2-5, with D unclear. The V and J ends lost 0 bases and 5 bases respectively, with 8 bases between them. Germline CDR1 is SGHRS and CDR2 is YFSETQ. CDR3 length: 13 amino acids. The CDR3 loop reads CASSLEQLETQYF. CDR3 in DNA: TGCGCCAGCAGCTTGGAACAGCTGGAGACCCAGTACTTC.

V is TRBV4-2 and J is TRBJ2-1, with TRBD2 matching over 12 bases. V was pared by 2 bases and J by 3 bases, with 17 bases of the junction left unmatched. CDR3 length: 21 residues. Germline V gene data show CDR1 as LGHNA and CDR2 as YNFKEQ. The CDR3, as DNA: TGTGCCAGCAGCCAATACCCTCCTGGCACTAGCGGGGGGCTCTTCTACAATGAGCAGTTCTTC. Its protein is CASSQYPPGTSGGLFYNEQFF.

Written as DNA, the CDR3 is TGCGCCAGCTCCCTAGGGGGGGCAGATACGCAGTATTTT. Its protein product is CASSLGGADTQYF. This chain joins TRBV5-1 and TRBJ2-3; D is possibly TRBD2 (7 bases). The V gene lost 7 bases and the J gene lost 4 bases, with 13 bases spanning the gap. Per the germline V gene, CDR1 is SGHRS and CDR2 is YFSETQ. The CDR3 spans 13 residues.

The CDR3 here is CASSSPGLGSYEQYF. The CDR3 DNA is TGTGCCAGCAGTTCCCCGGGACTAGGATCCTACGAGCAGTACTTC. J is TRBJ2-7 and V is TRBV28, with 8 bases lining up with TRBD2. After removal of 4 bases from V and 1 base from J, the junction contained 6 bases not matched to a gene. The germline V gene encodes CDR1 MDHEN and CDR2 SYDVKM. CDR3 length: 15 residues. Full variable domain (missing parts from reference TRBV28 and TRBJ2-7): DVKVTQSSRYLVKRTGEKVFLECVQDMDHENMFWYRQDPGLGLRLIYFSYDVKMKEKGDIPEGYSVSREKKERFSLILESASTNQTSMYLCASSSPGLGSYEQYFGPGTRLTVT.

The rearrangement uses TRBV5-1 and TRBJ2-3, with 7 bases matching TRBD2. Germline V gene lookup returns CDR1 SGHRS and CDR2 YFSETQ. The CDR3 is made up of 16 amino acids. Trimming removed 4 bases from V and 4 bases from J; junction bases left unmatched: 12. Here the CDR3 DNA reads TGCGCCAGCAGCGAGACCCGCGGGGGAGGCTCAGATACGCAGTATTTT. The encoded protein is CASSETRGGGSDTQYF.

The chain links TRBV19 to TRBJ2-2; tentative D call: TRBD1 (6 bases). Trimming removed 10 bases at V and 5 bases at J, with 17 bases between. Germline V gene data show CDR1 as LNHDA and CDR2 as SQIVND (reference sequence). The CDR3 consists of 14 residues. Here the CDR3 reads CATRSRGWTGELFF. In DNA, the CDR3 is TGTGCCACCAGATCCAGGGGTTGGACCGGGGAGCTGTTTTTT.

This chain connects TRBV5-1 to TRBJ2-3; possible D gene TRBD1, 6 bases. Germline CDR1 is SGHRS and CDR2 is YFSETQ. The CDR3 extends over 16 amino acids. The V end lost 0 bases, the J end lost 3 bases, and 14 bases lay between the germline ends. CDR3 DNA: TGCGCCAGCAGCTTGGCCGGCACAACAGGGACAGATACGCAGTATTTT. Protein sequence: CASSLAGTTGTDTQYF.

A single count supports this clone. The rearrangement uses TRBV9 and TRBJ2-3; 8 positions match TRBD2. V lost 2 bases, J lost 4 bases, and 9 bases stayed unmatched. CDR3 length: 16 residues. CDR1 and CDR2 (germline): SGDLS, YYNGEE. CDR3 region: CASSVMYGGASDTQYF. The CDR3 nucleotides read TGTGCCAGCAGCGTTATGTACGGGGGGGCCTCAGATACGCAGTATTTT.

The rearrangement links TRBV7-6 to TRBJ2-5, with TRBD2 as a possible D gene (5 bases). Per the germline V gene, CDR1 is SGHVS and CDR2 is FNYEAQ. The ends were cut back, 1 base at V and 5 bases at J, with 20 bases in the middle. CDR3 length: 17 residues. As DNA, the CDR3 is TGTGCCAGCAGCTTAGGTATACAACCAGCGGCGGGTGAGACCCAGTACTTC. This sequence encodes CASSLGIQPAAGETQYF.